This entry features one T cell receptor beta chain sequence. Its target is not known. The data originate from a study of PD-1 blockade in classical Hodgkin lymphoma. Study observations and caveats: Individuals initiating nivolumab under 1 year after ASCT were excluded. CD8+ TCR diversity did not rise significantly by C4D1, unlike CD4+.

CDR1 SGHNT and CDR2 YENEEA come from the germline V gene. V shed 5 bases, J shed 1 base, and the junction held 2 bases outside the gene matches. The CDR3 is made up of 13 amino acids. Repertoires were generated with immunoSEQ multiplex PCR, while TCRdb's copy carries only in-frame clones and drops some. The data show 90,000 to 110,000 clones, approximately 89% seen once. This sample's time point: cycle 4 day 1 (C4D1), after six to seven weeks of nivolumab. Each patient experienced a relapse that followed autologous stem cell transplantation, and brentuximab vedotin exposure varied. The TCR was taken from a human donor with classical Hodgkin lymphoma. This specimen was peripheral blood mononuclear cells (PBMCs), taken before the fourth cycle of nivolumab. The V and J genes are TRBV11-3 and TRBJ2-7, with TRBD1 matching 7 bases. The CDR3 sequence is CASSETGSYEQYF. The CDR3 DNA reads TGTGCCAGCAGCGAGACAGGGTCCTACGAGCAGTACTTC.